Listed here are 12 T cell receptor beta chains from one sample, sequenced in a study of T cell repertoires in cytomegalovirus infection. TCRdb processed the reads anew with MiXCR; each CDR3 protein has one entry. Of roughly 310,000 distinct CDR3 sequences in the sample, about a sixth were seen once. The sample consisted of PBMCs. The receptor source for this set is a human donor in good health (CMV status not recorded). Some clones in this sample may be carry-over from other donors' samples.

J is TRBJ2-7 and V is TRBV7-3; the D is unclear. The germline V gene encodes CDR1 SGHTA and CDR2 FQGTGA. This CDR3 contains 19 residues. The germline V and J ends were trimmed by 5 bases and 0 bases, with 26 bases remaining between them. CDR3 sequence reads: CASSRSNKKTLRDSYEQYF. CDR3 nucleotides: TGTGCCAGCAGCCGATCGAACAAGAAAACCCTCCGCGACTCCTACGAGCAGTACTTC.

This clonotype showed up just a few times. V usage is TRBV5-6 and J usage is TRBJ2-5; D may correspond to TRBD1 or TRBD2 (5 bases each). The CDR3 spans 13 residues. V gave up 0 bases and J gave up 6 bases, with 9 bases separating them. Germline V gene data show CDR1 as SGHDT and CDR2 as YYEEEE. The CDR3 reads CASSLGGGQTQYF. The CDR3 DNA is TGTGCCAGCAGCTTGGGTGGGGGACAGACCCAGTACTTC.

Ten or more counts support this clonotype. V gene TRBV12-3 or TRBV12-4 combines with J gene TRBJ1-5; tentative D call: TRBD1 (5 bases). The CDR3 has 15 amino acids. Trimming pared 5 bases from V and 8 bases from J, leaving 19 bases between. The CDR3 reads CASSPSQSGGKPQHF. CDR3 DNA: TGTGCCAGCAGTCCATCCCAATCGGGGGGAAAGCCCCAGCATTTT.

The genes are TRBV5-1 and TRBJ2-3, with TRBD1 as a possible D gene (6 bases). Germline V gene sequence: CDR1 SGHRS, CDR2 YFSETQ. The CDR3 runs to 13 residues. The V and J ends lost 1 base and 4 bases respectively, with 7 bases between them. Here the CDR3 reads CASSLWGPDTQYF. In DNA form, the CDR3 reads TGCGCCAGCAGCTTGTGGGGGCCAGATACGCAGTATTTT.

The V and J genes are TRBV7-9 and TRBJ1-1, with no clear D. Germline lookup yields CDR1 SEHNR and CDR2 FQNEAQ (reference sequence). The V gene lost 2 bases and the J gene lost 5 bases, with 15 bases spanning the gap. This CDR3 comprises 15 residues. In nucleotides, the CDR3 is TGTGCCAGCAGCTTACAGCGTCCCGAGTGGACTGAAGCTTTCTTT. Its protein product is CASSLQRPEWTEAFF.

This clonotype was detected only a few times. V and J are TRBV2 and TRBJ2-2, with D possibly being TRBD2 (6 bases). In germline, CDR1 is SNHLY, CDR2 FYNNEI. Between the trimmed V and J ends, which lost 10 bases and 4 bases, there was a span of 13 bases. This CDR3 spans 13 amino acids. The CDR3 DNA sequence: TGTGCCATACGACTAGTACCCACCGGGGAGCTGTTTTTT. Amino acid sequence: CAIRLVPTGELFF.

The chain employs TRBV11-2 and TRBJ2-5; D is unclear. The V and J ends lost 7 bases and 4 bases respectively, with 13 bases between them. CDR3 length: 13 amino acids. Per the germline V gene, CDR1 is SGHAT and CDR2 is FQNNGV. The CDR3 DNA sequence: TGTGCCAGCAATCTTCAGACGGGAGAGACCCAGTACTTC. Translating it yields CASNLQTGETQYF.

The chain recombines TRBV2 with TRBJ1-5; D may be TRBD1 (5 bases). Trimming took off 6 bases at V and 8 bases at J, with 20 bases between the two ends. The CDR3 extends over 15 amino acids. The germline V gene encodes CDR1 SNHLY and CDR2 FYNNEI. CDR3 loop: CASRGGRMGSKPQHF. The CDR3 nucleotides are TGTGCCAGCAGGGGGGGACGGATGGGTTCAAAGCCCCAGCATTTT.

This clonotype was observed many times. This chain connects TRBV7-2 to TRBJ1-4; D gene ambiguous. This CDR3 is 17 amino acids long. The V end lost 2 bases, the J end lost 5 bases, and 18 bases lay between the germline ends. Germline V lookup: CDR1 SGHTA, CDR2 FQGNSA. CDR3 amino acids: CASSLNVRASRNEKLFF. For the CDR3, the DNA is TGTGCCAGCAGCTTAAACGTCAGAGCCAGTAGGAATGAAAAACTGTTTTTT. The whole variable domain, remainder taken from reference TRBV7-2 and TRBJ1-4, is GAGVSQSPSNKVTEKGKDVELRCDPISGHTALYWYRQSLGQGLEFLIYFQGNSAPDKSGLPSDRFSAERTGGSVSTLTIQRTQQEDSAVYLCASSLNVRASRNEKLFFGSGTQLSVL.

The rearrangement uses TRBV2 and TRBJ2-3, with D perhaps matching TRBD2 (5 bases). Germline CDR1 SNHLY, CDR2 FYNNEI. V lost 8 bases to trimming and J lost 2 bases, with 14 bases between them. The CDR3 covers 14 residues. The CDR3 DNA follows: TGTGCCAGCTTAGGACTTGCTAACACAGATACGCAGTATTTT. Translated: CASLGLANTDTQYF. Supplemented by reference TRBV2 and TRBJ2-3, the full variable domain reads EPEVTQTPSHQVTQMGQEVILRCVPISNHLYFYWYRQILGQKVEFLVSFYNNEISEKSEIFDDQFSVERPDGSNFTLKIRSTKLEDSAMYFCASLGLANTDTQYFGPGTRLTVL.

The table lists this clonotype with many counts. The chain has TRBV7-6 and TRBJ1-6; no definite D call. CDR3 size: 17 residues. CDR1 is SGHVS and CDR2 is FNYEAQ in the germline V gene. Trimming pared 0 bases from V and 7 bases from J, leaving 16 bases between. CDR3 in DNA: TGTGCCAGCAGCTTAGCGTCCGGCAGAGGAACGAATTCACCCCTCCACTTT. It codes for CASSLASGRGTNSPLHF.

This clonotype has a count of ten or more. The chain combines TRBV6-5 with TRBJ2-6, with TRBD1 matching 9 bases. Germline lookup yields CDR1 MNHEY and CDR2 SVGAGI. This CDR3 spans 16 amino acids. V was pared by 6 bases and J by 1 base, with 4 bases of the junction left unmatched. CDR3 region: CASSDGQGSGANVLTF. CDR3 coding DNA: TGTGCCAGCAGCGATGGACAGGGGTCTGGGGCCAACGTCCTGACTTTC.